The clone carrying this T cell receptor (beta chain) was seen only a few times. The entry originates in a study of identical twins. TCRdb analysed the 5' RACE reads with MiXCR anew, one entry per CDR3 protein. The profile covers 550,000 to 700,000 distinct CDR3 sequences, with over 8.5% appearing a single time and under 3% taken by the ten largest. V shed 6 bases, J shed 2 bases, and the junction held 12 bases outside the gene matches. The CDR3 runs 18 residues. Germline lookup yields CDR1 DFQATT and CDR2 SNEGSKA (reference sequence). A further study also used this sample, focusing on yellow fever vaccine responses in identical twins.

The sequencing input was PBMCs. The J gene is TRBJ2-1, the V gene TRBV20-1, with 14 bases lining up with TRBD2. This receptor was taken from a woman aged 18-29 years in good health. The CDR3 region has the DNA TGCAGTGCCATGACTAGCGGGAGGGGAAAGGGTGCCTACAATGAGCAGTTCTTC. It codes for CSAMTSGRGKGAYNEQFF.